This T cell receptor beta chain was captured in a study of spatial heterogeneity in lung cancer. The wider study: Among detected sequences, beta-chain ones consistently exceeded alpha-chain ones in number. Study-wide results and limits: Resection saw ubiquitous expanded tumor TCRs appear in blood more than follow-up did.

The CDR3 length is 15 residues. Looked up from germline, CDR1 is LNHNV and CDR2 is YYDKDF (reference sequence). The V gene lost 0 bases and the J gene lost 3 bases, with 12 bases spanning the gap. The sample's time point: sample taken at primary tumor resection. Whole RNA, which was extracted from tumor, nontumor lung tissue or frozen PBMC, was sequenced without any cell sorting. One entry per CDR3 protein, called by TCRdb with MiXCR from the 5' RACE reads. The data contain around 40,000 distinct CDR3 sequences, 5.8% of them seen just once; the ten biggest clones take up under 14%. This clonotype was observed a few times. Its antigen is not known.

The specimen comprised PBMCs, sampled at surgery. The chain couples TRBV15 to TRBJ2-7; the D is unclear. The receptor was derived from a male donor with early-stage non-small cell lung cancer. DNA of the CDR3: TGTGCCACCAGCAGAGATCGGCAGGCCTTCTACGAGCAGTACTTC. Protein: CATSRDRQAFYEQYF.